This T cell receptor beta chain originates from a study of cytomegalovirus exposure and HLA in healthy donors. CDR3 length: 16 residues. V dropped 1 base and J dropped 6; count of bases not matched to a gene: 8. Germline V gene lookup returns CDR1 SGHTA and CDR2 FQGNSA. Produced via immunoSEQ multiplex PCR; TCRdb's table is partial and in-frame only. The sample contains 220,000 or so clones, over 80% of which appear only once. This chain links TRBV7-2 with TRBJ2-2; 7 bases align to TRBD1. This clonotype originated in a young woman in good health and CMV-seronegative. The sample taken for sequencing was PBMCs. CDR3 region: CASSLGVTGYSGELFF. In DNA form, the CDR3 reads TGTGCCAGCAGCTTAGGGGTGACAGGGTATTCCGGGGAGCTGTTTTTT.